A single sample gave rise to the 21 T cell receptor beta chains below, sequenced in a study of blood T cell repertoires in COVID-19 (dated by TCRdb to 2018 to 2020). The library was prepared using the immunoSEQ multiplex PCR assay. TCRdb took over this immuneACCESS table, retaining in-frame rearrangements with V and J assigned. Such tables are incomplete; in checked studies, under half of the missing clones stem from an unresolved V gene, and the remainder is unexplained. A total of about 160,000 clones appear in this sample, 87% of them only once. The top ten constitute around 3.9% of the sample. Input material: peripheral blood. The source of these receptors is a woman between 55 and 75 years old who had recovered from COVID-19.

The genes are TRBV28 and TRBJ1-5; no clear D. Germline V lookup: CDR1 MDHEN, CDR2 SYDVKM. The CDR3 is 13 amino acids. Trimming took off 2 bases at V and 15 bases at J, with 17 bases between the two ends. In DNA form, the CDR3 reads TGTGCCAGCAGTTTAAGCCTGACCGACTCAAGGCATTTT. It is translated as CASSLSLTDSRHF.

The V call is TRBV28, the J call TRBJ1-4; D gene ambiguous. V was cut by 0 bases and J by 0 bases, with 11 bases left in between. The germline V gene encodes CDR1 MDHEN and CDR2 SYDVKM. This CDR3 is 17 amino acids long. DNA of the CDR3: TGTGCCAGCAGTTTATGGAGCGGCGATGCAACTAATGAAAAACTGTTTTTT. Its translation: CASSLWSGDATNEKLFF. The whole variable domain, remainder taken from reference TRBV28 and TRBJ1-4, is DVKVTQSSRYLVKRTGEKVFLECVQDMDHENMFWYRQDPGLGLRLIYFSYDVKMKEKGDIPEGYSVSREKKERFSLILESASTNQTSMYLCASSLWSGDATNEKLFFGSGTQLSVL.

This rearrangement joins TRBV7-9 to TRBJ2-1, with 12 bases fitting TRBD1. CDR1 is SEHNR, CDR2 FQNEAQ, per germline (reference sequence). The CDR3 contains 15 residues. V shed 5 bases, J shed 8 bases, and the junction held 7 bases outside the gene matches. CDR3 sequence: CASSSRDRGPYEQFF. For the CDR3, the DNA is TGTGCCAGCAGCAGCCGGGACAGGGGGCCGTATGAGCAGTTCTTC.

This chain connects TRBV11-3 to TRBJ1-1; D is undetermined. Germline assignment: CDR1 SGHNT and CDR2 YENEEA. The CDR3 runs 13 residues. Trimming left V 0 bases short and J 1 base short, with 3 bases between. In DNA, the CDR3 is TGTGCCAGCAGCTTAGACAGGAACACTGAAGCTTTCTTT. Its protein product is CASSLDRNTEAFF.

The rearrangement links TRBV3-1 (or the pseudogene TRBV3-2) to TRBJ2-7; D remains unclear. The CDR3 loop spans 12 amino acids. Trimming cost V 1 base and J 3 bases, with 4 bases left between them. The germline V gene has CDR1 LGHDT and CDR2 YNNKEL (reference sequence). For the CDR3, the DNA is TGTGCCAGCAGCCAAGCGGGCTACGAGCAGTACTTC. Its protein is CASSQAGYEQYF.

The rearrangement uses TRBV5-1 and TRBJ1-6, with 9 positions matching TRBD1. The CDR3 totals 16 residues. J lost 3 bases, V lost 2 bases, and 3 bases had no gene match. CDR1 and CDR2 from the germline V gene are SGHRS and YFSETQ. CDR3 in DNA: TGCGCCAGCAGCTTCGGGACAGGGCTCTATAATTCACCCCTCCACTTT. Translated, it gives CASSFGTGLYNSPLHF.

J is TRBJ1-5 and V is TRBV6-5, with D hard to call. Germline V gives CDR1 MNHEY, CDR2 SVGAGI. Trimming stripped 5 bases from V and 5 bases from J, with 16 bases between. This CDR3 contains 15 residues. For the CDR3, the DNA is TGTGCCAGCAGTAACGCATGGGGAGGATATCAGCCCCAGCATTTT. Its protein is CASSNAWGGYQPQHF.

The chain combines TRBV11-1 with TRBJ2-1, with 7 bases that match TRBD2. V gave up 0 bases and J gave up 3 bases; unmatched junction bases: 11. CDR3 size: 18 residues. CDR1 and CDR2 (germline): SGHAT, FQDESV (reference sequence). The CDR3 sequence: CASSLARSSGYDYNEQFF. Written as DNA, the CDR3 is TGTGCCAGCAGCTTAGCGCGAAGTAGCGGGTATGACTACAATGAGCAGTTCTTC.

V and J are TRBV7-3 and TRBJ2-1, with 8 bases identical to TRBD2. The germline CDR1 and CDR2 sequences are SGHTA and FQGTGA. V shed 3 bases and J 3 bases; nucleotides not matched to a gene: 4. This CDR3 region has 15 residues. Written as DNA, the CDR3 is TGTGCCAGCAGCTTTGGGCGGGGGGTCTACAATGAGCAGTTCTTC. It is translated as CASSFGRGVYNEQFF.

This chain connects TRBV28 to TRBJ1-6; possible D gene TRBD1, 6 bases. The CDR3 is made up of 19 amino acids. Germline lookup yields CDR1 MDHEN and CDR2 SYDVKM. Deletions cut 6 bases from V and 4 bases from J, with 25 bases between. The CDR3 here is CASRGVQGYSWGYNSPLHF. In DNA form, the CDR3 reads TGTGCCAGCAGGGGGGTGCAGGGGTACTCCTGGGGGTATAATTCACCCCTCCACTTT.

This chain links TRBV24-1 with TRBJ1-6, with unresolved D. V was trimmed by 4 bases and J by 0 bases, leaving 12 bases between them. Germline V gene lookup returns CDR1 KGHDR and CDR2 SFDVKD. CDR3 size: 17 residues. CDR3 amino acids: CATSDHSPSSYNSPLHF. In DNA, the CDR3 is TGTGCCACCAGTGACCACAGTCCCAGCTCCTATAATTCACCCCTCCACTTT.

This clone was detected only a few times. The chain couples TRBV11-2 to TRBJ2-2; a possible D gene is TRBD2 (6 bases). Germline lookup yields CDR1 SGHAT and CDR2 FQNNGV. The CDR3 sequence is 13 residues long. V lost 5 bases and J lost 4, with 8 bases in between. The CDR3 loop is CASSAGLTGELFF. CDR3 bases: TGTGCCAGCAGCGCGGGACTCACCGGGGAGCTGTTTTTT.

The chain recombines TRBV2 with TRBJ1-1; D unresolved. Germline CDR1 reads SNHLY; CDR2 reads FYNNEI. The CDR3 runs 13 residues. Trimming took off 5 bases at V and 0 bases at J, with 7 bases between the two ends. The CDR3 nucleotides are TGTGCCAGCAGTCCCGTAGTGAACACTGAAGCTTTCTTT. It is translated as CASSPVVNTEAFF.

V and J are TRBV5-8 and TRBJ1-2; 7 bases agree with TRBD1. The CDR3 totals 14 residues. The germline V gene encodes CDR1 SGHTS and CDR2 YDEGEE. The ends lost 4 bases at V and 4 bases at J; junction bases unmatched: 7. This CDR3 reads CASSTRTGLYGYTF. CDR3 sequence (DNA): TGTGCCAGCAGCACCCGGACAGGCCTCTATGGCTACACCTTC.

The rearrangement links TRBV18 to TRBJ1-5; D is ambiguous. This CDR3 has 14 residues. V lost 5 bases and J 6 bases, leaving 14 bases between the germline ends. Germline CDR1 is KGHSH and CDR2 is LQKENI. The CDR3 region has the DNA TGTGCCAGCTCATACGACATGCTTGGTCAGCCCCAGCATTTT. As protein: CASSYDMLGQPQHF.

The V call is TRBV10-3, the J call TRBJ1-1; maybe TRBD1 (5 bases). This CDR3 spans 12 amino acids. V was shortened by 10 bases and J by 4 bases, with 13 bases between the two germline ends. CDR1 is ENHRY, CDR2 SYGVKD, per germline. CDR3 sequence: CATSPGGTEAFF. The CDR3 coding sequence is TGTGCCACCTCCCCGGGGGGCACTGAAGCTTTCTTT.

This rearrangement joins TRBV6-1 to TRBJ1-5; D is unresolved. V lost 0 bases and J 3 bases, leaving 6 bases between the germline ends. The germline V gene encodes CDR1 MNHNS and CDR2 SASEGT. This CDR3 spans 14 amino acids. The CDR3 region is CASSEANINQPQHF. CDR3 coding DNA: TGTGCCAGCAGTGAAGCAAATATCAATCAGCCCCAGCATTTT.

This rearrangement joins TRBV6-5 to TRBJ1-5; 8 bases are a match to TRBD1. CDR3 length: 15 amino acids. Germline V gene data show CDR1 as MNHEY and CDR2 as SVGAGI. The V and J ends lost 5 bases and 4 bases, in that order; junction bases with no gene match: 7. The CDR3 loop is CASSPTGGWNQPQHF. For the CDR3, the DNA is TGTGCCAGCAGTCCCACAGGGGGTTGGAATCAGCCCCAGCATTTT.

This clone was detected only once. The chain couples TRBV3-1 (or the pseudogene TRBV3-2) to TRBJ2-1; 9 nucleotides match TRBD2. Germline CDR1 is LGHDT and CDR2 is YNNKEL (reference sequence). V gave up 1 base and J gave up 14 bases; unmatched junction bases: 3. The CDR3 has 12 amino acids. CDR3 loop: CASSQAAGGEFF. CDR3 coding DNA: TGTGCCAGCAGCCAAGCAGCGGGGGGCGAGTTCTTC.

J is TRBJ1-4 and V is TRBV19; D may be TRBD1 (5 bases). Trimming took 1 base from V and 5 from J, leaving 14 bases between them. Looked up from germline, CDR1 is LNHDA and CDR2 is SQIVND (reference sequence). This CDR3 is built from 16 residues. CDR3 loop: CASSIARSRVNEKLFF. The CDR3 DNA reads TGTGCCAGTAGTATAGCGCGGTCCAGGGTAAATGAAAAACTGTTTTTT.

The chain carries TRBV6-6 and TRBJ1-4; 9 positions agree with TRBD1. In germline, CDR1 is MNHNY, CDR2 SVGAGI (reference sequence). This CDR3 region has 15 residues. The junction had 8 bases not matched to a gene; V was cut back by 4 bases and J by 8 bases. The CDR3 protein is CASSSDRGGVEKLFF. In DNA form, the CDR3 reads TGTGCCAGCAGTTCGGACAGGGGTGGTGTCGAAAAACTGTTTTTT.